These T cell receptor beta chains were read from a single sample in a study of OX40 agonist ivuxolimab in advanced cancers. Sequencing was performed with immunoSEQ multiplex PCR; in TCRdb, only in-frame clones are kept and a portion is missing. The sample holds fewer than 75,000 clones, around 86% seen once. The input for sequencing was CD4+ or CD8+ T cells sorted from blood, taken in a trial of the OX40 agonist ivuxolimab. These receptors originate from an adult with an advanced solid tumor such as melanoma, head and neck, liver or kidney cancer. CDR3s include the opening cysteine and the closing phenylalanine or tryptophan. D genes are given only for firm matches. Some rows mark clone size as missing; the rest say once, few, many or name a class of expanded clone.

abundance: -; v_gene: TRBV19; j_gene: TRBJ2-3; d_gene: -; CDR3aa: CASSMINVNTQYF; CDR3nt: TGTGCCAGTAGTATGATCAACGTAAATACGCAGTATTTT
abundance: -; v_gene: TRBV19; j_gene: TRBJ1-1; d_gene: TRBD1; CDR3aa: CASRDRSPPGNTEAFF; CDR3nt: TGTGCCAGTAGGGACAGGTCTCCTCCGGGGAACACTGAAGCTTTCTTT
abundance: -; v_gene: TRBV7-2; j_gene: TRBJ2-5; d_gene: -; CDR3aa: CASSLMASGQETQYF; CDR3nt: TGTGCCAGCAGCTTAATGGCTAGTGGCCAAGAGACCCAGTACTTC
abundance: -; v_gene: TRBV6-5; j_gene: TRBJ1-1; d_gene: -; CDR3aa: CASTRGTPNTEAFF; CDR3nt: TGTGCCAGCACCCGGGGGACACCGAACACTGAAGCTTTCTTT
abundance: -; v_gene: TRBV7-9; j_gene: TRBJ1-6; d_gene: TRBD1; CDR3aa: CASSKTGGYNSPLHF; CDR3nt: TGTGCCAGCAGTAAAACAGGGGGGTATAATTCACCCCTCCACTTT
abundance: -; v_gene: TRBV6-5; j_gene: TRBJ1-6; d_gene: -; CDR3aa: CASSYSGGLGNSPLHF; CDR3nt: TGTGCCAGCAGTTACTCGGGGGGGCTAGGGAATTCACCCCTCCACTTT
abundance: -; v_gene: TRBV4-2; j_gene: TRBJ1-5; d_gene: -; CDR3aa: CASSPVGQPQHF; CDR3nt: TGTGCCAGCAGCCCAGTAGGTCAGCCCCAGCATTTT
abundance: -; v_gene: TRBV7-9; j_gene: TRBJ1-2; d_gene: TRBD1; CDR3aa: CASSLGPGQGGYGYTF; CDR3nt: TGTGCCAGCAGCTTGGGACCCGGACAGGGTGGCTATGGCTACACCTTC
abundance: -; v_gene: TRBV19; j_gene: TRBJ2-1; d_gene: -; CDR3aa: CASSIVWGDNEQFF; CDR3nt: TGTGCCAGTAGTATAGTTTGGGGAGACAATGAGCAGTTCTTC
abundance: -; v_gene: TRBV5-1; j_gene: TRBJ1-1; d_gene: TRBD1; CDR3aa: CASRRSSQGAGTEAFF; CDR3nt: TGCGCCAGCAGACGTTCCTCACAGGGGGCTGGCACTGAAGCTTTCTTT
abundance: -; v_gene: TRBV27; j_gene: TRBJ1-1; d_gene: -; CDR3aa: CASETRQGKAFF; CDR3nt: TGTGCCAGCGAGACAAGGCAGGGAAAAGCTTTCTTT
abundance: -; v_gene: TRBV23-1; j_gene: TRBJ2-3; d_gene: -; CDR3aa: CASSQGRRATTDTQYF; CDR3nt: TGCGCCAGCAGTCAGGGGCGACGAGCGACCACAGATACGCAGTATTTT
abundance: -; v_gene: TRBV7-9; j_gene: TRBJ1-2; d_gene: -; CDR3aa: CASSLEGVSGGYTF; CDR3nt: TGTGCCAGCAGCTTAGAAGGGGTATCGGGCGGCTACACCTTC
abundance: once; v_gene: TRBV19; j_gene: TRBJ2-3; d_gene: -; CDR3aa: CASGGASSRTDTQYF; CDR3nt: TGTGCCAGCGGCGGGGCAAGTAGTCGCACAGATACGCAGTATTTT
abundance: -; v_gene: TRBV10-3; j_gene: TRBJ2-3; d_gene: -; CDR3aa: CAISDDRTQYF; CDR3nt: TGTGCCATCAGTGACGACCGTACGCAGTATTTT
abundance: many; v_gene: TRBV4-2; j_gene: TRBJ1-1; d_gene: TRBD1; CDR3aa: CASSQGTGRSTEAFF; CDR3nt: TGTGCCAGCAGCCAAGGGACAGGGCGTTCAACTGAAGCTTTCTTT
abundance: -; v_gene: TRBV27; j_gene: TRBJ2-6; d_gene: -; CDR3aa: CASSFEISGANVLTF; CDR3nt: TGTGCCAGCAGTTTCGAAATCTCTGGGGCCAACGTCCTGACTTTC
abundance: -; v_gene: TRBV5-4; j_gene: TRBJ2-2; d_gene: TRBD2; CDR3aa: CASSPTSEHTGELFF; CDR3nt: TGTGCCAGCAGCCCTACTAGCGAGCACACCGGGGAGCTGTTTTTT
abundance: -; v_gene: TRBV7-2; j_gene: TRBJ2-7; d_gene: TRBD1; CDR3aa: CASSLKQGGGYEQYF; CDR3nt: TGTGCCAGCAGCCTTAAACAGGGGGGTGGCTACGAGCAGTACTTC
abundance: few; v_gene: TRBV4-1; j_gene: TRBJ1-1; d_gene: -; CDR3aa: CASSLRGGINTEAFF; CDR3nt: TGCGCCAGCAGCCTCCGTGGGGGGATAAACACTGAAGCTTTCTTT
abundance: -; v_gene: TRBV29-1; j_gene: TRBJ2-7; d_gene: -; CDR3aa: CSVEAGGPPYEQYF; CDR3nt: TGCAGCGTTGAAGCCGGGGGCCCCCCCTACGAGCAGTACTTC
abundance: -; v_gene: TRBV4-1; j_gene: TRBJ2-7; d_gene: -; CDR3aa: CASSQVADYYEQYF; CDR3nt: TGCGCCAGCAGCCAAGTGGCAGATTACTACGAGCAGTACTTC
abundance: -; v_gene: TRBV7-9; j_gene: TRBJ1-4; d_gene: -; CDR3aa: CASSLGVSQSNEKLFF; CDR3nt: TGTGCCAGCAGCTTAGGTGTAAGCCAGAGTAATGAAAAACTGTTTTTT
abundance: -; v_gene: TRBV6-5; j_gene: TRBJ2-3; d_gene: TRBD2; CDR3aa: CASRRAGGGYDTQYF; CDR3nt: TGTGCCAGCAGGAGAGCGGGCGGGGGATATGATACGCAGTATTTT
abundance: -; v_gene: TRBV18; j_gene: TRBJ2-7; d_gene: TRBD2; CDR3aa: CASSPGRGVYEQYF; CDR3nt: TGTGCCAGCTCACCAGGGCGGGGGGTTTACGAGCAGTACTTC
abundance: -; v_gene: TRBV21-1; j_gene: TRBJ2-5; d_gene: -; CDR3aa: CASSTTGTSGETQYF; CDR3nt: TGTGCCAGCAGCACTACCGGGACTAGCGGAGAGACCCAGTACTTC
abundance: -; v_gene: TRBV2; j_gene: TRBJ2-3; d_gene: TRBD2; CDR3aa: CANPTSGSPDTQYF; CDR3nt: TGTGCCAATCCTACTAGCGGGAGTCCAGATACGCAGTATTTT
abundance: -; v_gene: TRBV5-1; j_gene: TRBJ2-5; d_gene: -; CDR3aa: CASSPLDTQETQYF; CDR3nt: TGCGCCAGCAGCCCACTTGACACCCAAGAGACCCAGTACTTC
abundance: -; v_gene: TRBV25-1; j_gene: TRBJ1-3; d_gene: -; CDR3aa: CATRGGHRHTIYF; CDR3nt: TGTGCCACCCGCGGGGGGCATAGGCACACCATATATTTT
abundance: -; v_gene: TRBV5-1; j_gene: TRBJ2-7; d_gene: -; CDR3aa: CASSLEGDDVHEQYF; CDR3nt: TGCGCCAGCAGCTTGGAGGGTGACGACGTCCACGAGCAGTACTTC
abundance: -; v_gene: TRBV19; j_gene: TRBJ2-3; d_gene: -; CDR3aa: CASSIGTGTDTQYF; CDR3nt: TGTGCCAGTAGTATCGGCACAGGAACAGATACGCAGTATTTT
abundance: -; v_gene: TRBV27; j_gene: TRBJ2-3; d_gene: TRBD2; CDR3aa: CASRLAGRPDTQYF; CDR3nt: TGTGCCAGCAGGCTAGCGGGAAGGCCAGATACGCAGTATTTT
abundance: -; v_gene: TRBV9; j_gene: TRBJ1-4; d_gene: -; CDR3aa: CASSVGGGNEKLFF; CDR3nt: TGTGCCAGCAGCGTAGGTGGCGGTAATGAAAAACTGTTTTTT
abundance: -; v_gene: TRBV11-2; j_gene: TRBJ1-6; d_gene: TRBD1; CDR3aa: CASSSQGAAYNSPLHF; CDR3nt: TGTGCCAGCAGCTCACAGGGGGCAGCCTATAATTCACCCCTCCACTTT
abundance: -; v_gene: TRBV19; j_gene: TRBJ1-1; d_gene: TRBD1; CDR3aa: CASSAQGGTEAFF; CDR3nt: TGTGCCAGTAGTGCACAGGGGGGCACTGAAGCTTTCTTT
abundance: once; v_gene: TRBV18; j_gene: TRBJ2-1; d_gene: TRBD1; CDR3aa: CASSPRQGAYNEQFF; CDR3nt: TGTGCCAGCTCACCCAGACAGGGCGCCTACAATGAGCAGTTCTTC
abundance: -; v_gene: TRBV6-1; j_gene: TRBJ1-4; d_gene: -; CDR3aa: CASSGHLNEKLFF; CDR3nt: TGTGCCAGCAGCGGACACCTCAATGAAAAACTGTTTTTT
abundance: -; v_gene: TRBV9; j_gene: TRBJ2-1; d_gene: TRBD2; CDR3aa: CASSAGGSGRASKFF; CDR3nt: TGTGCCAGCAGCGCTGGGGGTAGCGGGAGGGCCTCTAAGTTCTTC
abundance: -; v_gene: TRBV6-1; j_gene: TRBJ2-7; d_gene: -; CDR3aa: CASSRDILYEQYF; CDR3nt: TGTGCCAGCAGCAGGGACATACTCTACGAGCAGTACTTC
abundance: -; v_gene: TRBV7-9; j_gene: TRBJ1-4; d_gene: TRBD1; CDR3aa: CASSFQGATNEKLFF; CDR3nt: TGTGCCAGCAGCTTTCAGGGGGCAACTAATGAAAAACTGTTTTTT
abundance: -; v_gene: TRBV6-1; j_gene: TRBJ2-1; d_gene: -; CDR3aa: CASSERGLYNEQFF; CDR3nt: TGTGCCAGCAGTGAAAGGGGACTCTACAATGAGCAGTTCTTC
abundance: -; v_gene: TRBV4-1; j_gene: TRBJ1-4; d_gene: TRBD1; CDR3aa: CASSQDRTGDEKLFF; CDR3nt: TGCGCCAGCAGCCAAGATCGGACAGGGGATGAAAAACTGTTTTTT
abundance: -; v_gene: TRBV7-9; j_gene: TRBJ2-3; d_gene: -; CDR3aa: CASSFLTDTQYF; CDR3nt: TGTGCCAGCAGCTTCCTCACAGATACGCAGTATTTT
abundance: -; v_gene: TRBV7-8; j_gene: TRBJ1-1; d_gene: -; CDR3aa: CASSLALGVGAFF; CDR3nt: TGTGCCAGCAGCTTAGCCCTCGGGGTGGGAGCTTTCTTT
abundance: -; v_gene: TRBV7-2; j_gene: TRBJ2-7; d_gene: TRBD2; CDR3aa: CASSPGGGSYEQYF; CDR3nt: TGTGCCAGCAGCCCGGGAGGCGGTTCCTACGAGCAGTACTTC
abundance: -; v_gene: TRBV11-3; j_gene: TRBJ2-7; d_gene: -; CDR3aa: CASSLDQLRQQYF; CDR3nt: -
abundance: few; v_gene: TRBV6-6; j_gene: TRBJ1-5; d_gene: -; CDR3aa: CASRRTIQGNQPQHF; CDR3nt: TGTGCCAGCAGACGGACAATACAGGGCAATCAGCCCCAGCATTTT
abundance: -; v_gene: TRBV18; j_gene: TRBJ1-6; d_gene: -; CDR3aa: CASSPSRQGGSSYNSPLHF; CDR3nt: TGTGCCAGCTCACCCTCGAGGCAGGGTGGCAGCTCCTATAATTCACCCCTCCACTTT
abundance: -; v_gene: TRBV10-3; j_gene: TRBJ2-3; d_gene: TRBD2; CDR3aa: CAISERGGIDTQYF; CDR3nt: TGTGCCATCAGTGAGCGGGGAGGGATAGATACGCAGTATTTT
abundance: -; v_gene: TRBV5-1; j_gene: TRBJ2-6; d_gene: -; CDR3aa: CASSPVDSGANVLTF; CDR3nt: TGCGCCAGCAGCCCGGTCGACTCTGGGGCCAACGTCCTGACTTTC
abundance: -; v_gene: TRBV5-4; j_gene: TRBJ2-7; d_gene: -; CDR3aa: CASSLWDNYEQYF; CDR3nt: TGTGCCAGCAGCTTGTGGGACAACTACGAGCAGTACTTC